This TCR beta chain was recovered during a study of Graves' ophthalmopathy and Graves' hyperthyroidism. Study-level points and caveats: Detected in blood as well were most expanded thyroid clonotypes with frequency above 0.001.

The CDR3 sequence is 14 residues long. Per germline, CDR1 SGHAT and CDR2 FQNNGV. V lost 1 base, J lost 7 bases, and 10 bases lay in between. This clonotype was counted ten times or more. Its antigen is currently unknown. Excluded were patients with other autoimmune diseases, uncontrolled infections, pregnancy or lactation. Diagnosis used clinical symptoms, serum thyroxine, TRAb, thyroid ultrasound and orbital computed tomography. The PBMCs were taken from over 9.5 ml of fresh peripheral blood. Beta-chain TCR CDR3 regions were amplified from RNA transcripts. The workflow started with a first-round RT-PCR run with HTBI primers and then moved on to a second-round multiplex PCR. Via MiXCR, TCRdb re-called the multiplex PCR reads, giving one row per CDR3 protein. The table lists 660,000 or so distinct CDR3 sequences, roughly 41% of them singletons.

The sequence came from an adult man with Graves' ophthalmopathy. The chain links TRBV11-2 to TRBJ1-4; D may be TRBD1 (5 bases). Specimen: peripheral blood. CDR3 in amino acids: CASSLVREGEKLFF. The CDR3 nucleotides are TGTGCCAGCAGCTTAGTCAGGGAGGGTGAAAAACTGTTTTTT.